The 8 T cell receptor beta chains presented below share a single source sample, sequenced in a study of CD8 T cells in ankylosing spondylitis. Study-level points and caveats: What appeared characteristic of ankylosing spondylitis blood was a TCR beta motif of fewer than ten highly homologous variants.

No antigen is known for these receptors. In TCRdb, the 5' RACE reads were re-called with MiXCR into one record per CDR3 protein. The profile shows approximately 400,000 distinct CDR3 sequences, about 25% of them singletons. The sample consisted of blood, either unsorted or a sorted T cell fraction (not recorded which). The receptor set was obtained from a male donor with ankylosing spondylitis.

The CDR3: CASSVERGNTGELFF. CDR3 coding DNA: TGTGCCAGCAGTGTGGAGCGGGGGAACACCGGGGAGCTGTTTTTT. The chain is built from TRBV2 and TRBJ2-2; TRBD2 agrees at 7 bases. V lost 4 bases and J lost 1; bases outside the gene matches: 3. The CDR3 totals 15 residues. CDR1 is SNHLY, CDR2 FYNNEI, per germline.

The chain couples TRBV10-1 to TRBJ2-3, with 9 nucleotides matching TRBD2. Germline CDR1 and CDR2: WNHNN and SYGVQD (reference sequence). Trimming took 2 bases from V and 1 from J; bases not matched to a gene: 4. This CDR3 has 16 residues. The CDR3 reads CASSEVASGGTDTQYF. DNA of the CDR3: TGCGCCAGCAGTGAGGTAGCTAGCGGGGGCACAGATACGCAGTATTTT.

The chain joins TRBV12-3 or TRBV12-4 to TRBJ1-3, with 7 bases matching TRBD1. V dropped 6 bases and J dropped 5; count of bases not matched to a gene: 7. The CDR3 totals 14 residues. CDR3 DNA: TGTGCCAGCAGCCGACAGGGAGAACGAAACACCATATATTTT. This sequence encodes CASSRQGERNTIYF.

The chain employs TRBV3-1 and TRBJ1-2, with D possibly matching TRBD1 (6 bases). The CDR3 is made up of 21 amino acids. The germline CDR1 and CDR2 sequences are LGHDT and YNNKEL (reference sequence). V shed 1 base and J shed 5 bases, with 32 bases lying between them. CDR3 region: CASSQVSDLPGQGTRGYGYTF. The DNA for the CDR3 is TGTGCCAGCAGCCAAGTTTCAGACTTACCGGGACAAGGAACTCGGGGGTATGGCTACACCTTC.

The chain couples TRBV5-1 to TRBJ1-1; no reliable D call. Per the germline V gene, CDR1 is SGHRS and CDR2 is YFSETQ. CDR3 length: 14 amino acids. V was clipped by 0 bases and J by 3 bases, with 9 bases between them. CDR3: CASSLEIGDTEAFF. The CDR3 nucleotides read TGCGCCAGCAGCTTGGAGATAGGAGACACTGAAGCTTTCTTT.

The gene calls are TRBV25-1 and TRBJ2-7; 8 bases line up with TRBD1. Germline assignment: CDR1 MGHDK and CDR2 SYGVNS. The CDR3 runs to 14 residues. Unmatched junction bases numbered 2, after V lost 2 bases and J lost 2 bases. CDR3 nucleotide sequence: TGTGCCAGCAGTGAACGGACAGGGCCCTACGAGCAGTACTTC. Its protein product is CASSERTGPYEQYF.

This clonotype was recorded a few times. This chain links TRBV3-1 with TRBJ2-4; 7 positions match TRBD1. Germline V lookup: CDR1 LGHDT, CDR2 YNNKEL (reference sequence). The CDR3 consists of 13 residues. V shed 3 bases and J 8 bases; nucleotides not matched to a gene: 4. The CDR3 region is CASSQPTGDIQYF. As DNA, the CDR3 is TGTGCCAGCAGCCAGCCCACAGGGGACATTCAGTACTTC.

This clonotype was seen more than once but under ten times. The chain has TRBV5-1 and TRBJ2-6; D gene ambiguous. This CDR3 spans 15 amino acids. Germline CDR1 is SGHRS and CDR2 is YFSETQ. Trimming removed 0 bases at V and 1 base at J, with 5 bases between. CDR3: CASSLDASGANVLTF. The DNA for the CDR3 is TGCGCCAGCAGCTTGGACGCGTCTGGGGCCAACGTCCTGACTTTC.